This T cell receptor (beta chain) came from a study of human thymus T cells. It was from resections taken during corrective heart surgery that the thymus tissue came. All donors were healthy Finnish infants who were undergoing corrective surgery to treat congenital heart defects. TCRdb's copy holds only in-frame clones and misses some; the assay was immunoSEQ multiplex PCR. This table holds some 120,000 clones, about 93% found once. Germline V lookup: CDR1 MNHEY, CDR2 SVGAGI. The CDR3 has 14 residues. Trimming cost V 2 bases and J 3 bases, with 9 bases left between them. V and J are TRBV6-5 and TRBJ2-3, with unresolved D. The sample comprised thymus tissue. This receptor was taken from a boy in the first two years of life with a congenital heart defect but otherwise immunologically healthy. CDR3: CASSYGRPTDTQYF. The CDR3 DNA sequence: TGTGCCAGCAGTTACGGGCGTCCGACAGATACGCAGTATTTT.